These 17 T cell receptor beta chains share one sample of origin, sequenced in a study of monozygotic twins with inflammatory bowel disease. TCRdb reanalyzed the 5' RACE reads and collapses them to one entry per CDR3 protein, without DNA. This sample contains more than 350,000 distinct CDR3 sequences. The sequencing sample was made of blood. The receptor set was obtained from a human donor with ulcerative colitis or Crohn's disease, or a healthy co-twin of an affected twin (not recorded which).

The V gene is TRBV7-9, the J gene TRBJ2-5; TCRdb names TRBD1, which stays unverified in the absence of DNA. The length of the CDR3 is 14 residues. Germline V gives CDR1 SEHNR, CDR2 FQNEAQ (reference sequence). The CDR3 sequence: CASRSGAGQETQYF.

This chain links TRBV12-3 or TRBV12-4 with TRBJ1-1; the D gene TCRdb calls, TRBD1, cannot be checked with no DNA. The CDR3 contains 15 residues. CDR3 sequence reads: CASSPSGVGTGKAFF.

The chain recombines TRBV18 with TRBJ2-2. This CDR3 has 14 amino acids. CDR1 and CDR2 from the germline V gene are KGHSH and LQKENI. The chain's CDR3 is CASSPRQSTGELFF. Complete variable domain (other parts from reference TRBV18 and TRBJ2-2): NAGVMQNPRHLVRRRGQEARLRCSPMKGHSHVYWYRQLPEEGLKFMVYLQKENIIDESGMPKERFSAEFPKEGPSILRIQQVVRGDSAAYFCASSPRQSTGELFFGEGSRLTVL.

The rearrangement links TRBV6-2 or TRBV6-3 to TRBJ2-2. Per the germline V gene, CDR1 is MNHEY and CDR2 is SVGEGT. The CDR3 loop spans 13 amino acids. This CDR3 reads CASSYSWVAELFF.

The V and J genes are TRBV6-6 and TRBJ2-3; TCRdb indicates TRBD2, and absent DNA this call remains unverified. The CDR3 has 14 amino acids. Germline lookup yields CDR1 MNHNY and CDR2 SVGAGI (reference sequence). CDR3 residues: CASIVAGGADTQYF.

This rearrangement joins TRBV30 to TRBJ1-1; TCRdb's D call, TRBD1, is unchecked because there is no DNA. This CDR3 is 13 amino acids long. Germline CDR1 reads GTSNPN; CDR2 reads SVGIG (reference sequence). CDR3 residues: CAWSNPADRGPFF.

This chain links TRBV7-3 with TRBJ2-5; no DNA is available, so the TRBD1 call from TCRdb remains unchecked. CDR1 SGHTA and CDR2 FQGTGA come from the germline V gene. CDR3 length: 13 amino acids. Here the CDR3 reads CASSPDSTGTQYF.

The chain couples TRBV11-3 to TRBJ2-2. The germline gives CDR1 SGHNT, CDR2 YENEEA. The length of the CDR3 is 13 residues. The CDR3 loop reads CASSLYLTGELFF.

The chain links TRBV20-1 to TRBJ2-3. CDR3 length: 12 amino acids. In germline, CDR1 is DFQATT, CDR2 SNEGSKA (reference sequence). CDR3 sequence: CSARQADTTQYF.

The chain employs TRBV6-5 and TRBJ2-7; the TRBD2 assignment by TCRdb is unverifiable without DNA. Germline values: CDR1 MNHEY, CDR2 SVGAGI. This CDR3 is built from 19 residues. The CDR3 loop is CASSYSMGLAGGPPYEQYF.

The chain is built from TRBV20-1 and TRBJ1-1. The CDR3 sequence is 12 residues long. CDR1 is DFQATT and CDR2 is SNEGSKA in the germline V gene (reference sequence). CDR3 in amino acids: CSAREGNTEAFF.

The chain carries TRBV7-6 and TRBJ2-1. Germline V lookup: CDR1 SGHVS, CDR2 FNYEAQ. The CDR3 contains 13 residues. The CDR3 here is CASSPEAYNEQFF.

V and J are TRBV13 and TRBJ2-5; TCRdb's assignment of TRBD1 cannot be checked, as there is no DNA. Germline lookup yields CDR1 PRHDT and CDR2 FYEKMQ (reference sequence). The CDR3 is 14 amino acids. CDR3 sequence: CASSSREKGETQYF.

The genes are TRBV9 and TRBJ2-7; TCRdb names TRBD1, which stays unverified in the absence of DNA. Germline V gives CDR1 SGDLS, CDR2 YYNGEE. This CDR3 region has 15 residues. The CDR3 sequence: CASSGHGTGSYEQYF.

The rearrangement links TRBV24-1 to TRBJ1-2; with no DNA, the TCRdb D assignment of TRBD1 cannot be verified. Germline V CDR1 and CDR2: KGHDR, SFDVKD. The CDR3 totals 16 residues. CDR3: CATSEPRDRGQYGYTF.

The chain has TRBV12-3 or TRBV12-4 and TRBJ1-1; lacking DNA, the TRBD1 call made by TCRdb goes unchecked. The CDR3 is 14 amino acids. The CDR3 spells CASSLIRENTEAFF.

This rearrangement joins TRBV5-6 to TRBJ1-5; TCRdb's assignment of TRBD1 cannot be checked, as there is no DNA. Germline CDR1 SGHDT, CDR2 YYEEEE. The CDR3 spans 14 residues. The CDR3 sequence is CASSTGTGVQPQHF.